This TCR beta chain emerged from a study of blood T cell repertoires in COVID-19. The assay was immunoSEQ multiplex PCR, and TCRdb's table has in-frame clones only and misses some. Of about 180,000 clones in the sample, 90% were seen once. This clonotype was obtained from a man aged 50 to 59 with acute or convalescent COVID-19. The sequencing sample was made of peripheral blood.

CDR3 sequence: CAIRQGANEQFF. Here the CDR3 DNA reads TGTGCCATCAGGCAGGGTGCCAATGAGCAGTTCTTC. The genes are TRBV10-3 and TRBJ2-1; perhaps TRBD1 as D (5 bases). Between the trimmed V and J ends, which lost 6 bases and 6 bases, there was a span of 9 bases. The CDR3 has 12 amino acids. Germline V CDR1 and CDR2: ENHRY, SYGVKD.